A single TCR beta chain is shown here with its context. These data are taken from a study of shared clonotypes between healthy human individuals. For every subset, genomic DNA was evenly distributed across several immunoSEQ plates. Produced via immunoSEQ multiplex PCR; TCRdb's table is partial and in-frame only. Among approximately 1,000,000 clones listed, around three quarters were seen once. CDR1 is LGHNA and CDR2 is YSLEER in the germline V gene. The V segment lost 1 base and the J segment 10 bases; nucleotides outside the gene matches: 13. The CDR3 runs to 17 residues. V gene TRBV4-3 combines with J gene TRBJ2-1; TRBD1 aligns across 10 bases. Material: memory CD4+ T cells from PBMCs. The subset was: CD45RA-negative fraction. This TCR came from a man aged 18 to 35 in good health. Some clones in this sample may be carry-over from other donors' samples. CDR3 sequence reads: CASSQATPGQGSEEQFF. The CDR3 DNA reads TGCGCCAGCAGCCAAGCCACCCCGGGACAGGGGTCTGAAGAGCAGTTCTTC.